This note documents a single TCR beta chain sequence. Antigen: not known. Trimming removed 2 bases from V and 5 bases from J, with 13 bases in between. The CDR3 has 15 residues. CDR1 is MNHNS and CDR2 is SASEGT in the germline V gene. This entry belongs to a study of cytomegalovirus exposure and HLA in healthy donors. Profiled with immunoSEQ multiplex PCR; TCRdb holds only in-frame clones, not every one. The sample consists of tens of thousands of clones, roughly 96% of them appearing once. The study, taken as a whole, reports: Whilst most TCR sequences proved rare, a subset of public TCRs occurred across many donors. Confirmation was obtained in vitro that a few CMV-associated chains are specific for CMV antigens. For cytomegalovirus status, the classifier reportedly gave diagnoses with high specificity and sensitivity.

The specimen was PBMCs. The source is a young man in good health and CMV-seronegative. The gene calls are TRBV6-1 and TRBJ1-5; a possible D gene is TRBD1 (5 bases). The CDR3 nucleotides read TGTGCCAGCAGTGAAATGGGGCAGGGCCATCAGCCCCAGCATTTT. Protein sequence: CASSEMGQGHQPQHF.